Shown below are 19 T cell receptor beta chains from a single sample sequenced in a study of blood T cells in healthy people across ages. A J-beta primer mix and a sample-barcoded 5' primer were used in a second PCR of about 7 to 12 cycles. TCRdb independently ran MiXCR on the 5' RACE reads; one entry per CDR3 protein. This table has fewer than 800,000 distinct CDR3 sequences, about 52% appearing once. Sequencing was carried out using blood. The source is a woman aged 60-75 years in good health.

The V gene is TRBV6-5, the J gene TRBJ1-1; TRBD1 agrees at 9 bases. The CDR3 is 15 residues long. Germline loops: CDR1 MNHEY, CDR2 SVGAGI. With 2 bases clipped from V and 1 base from J, the junction kept 2 bases outside the gene matches. The CDR3 DNA is TGTGCCAGCAGTTACCAGGACAGGGGGAACACTGAAGCTTTCTTT. This sequence encodes CASSYQDRGNTEAFF.

This clonotype was counted a few times. The rearrangement joins TRBV3-1 to TRBJ2-1; D is unresolved. The ends were cut back, 5 bases at V and 10 bases at J, with 9 bases in the middle. The CDR3 length is 11 residues. Looked up from germline, CDR1 is LGHDT and CDR2 is YNNKEL (reference sequence). The CDR3 region has the DNA TGTGCCAGCAGCTCTAATCGGGAGCAGTTCTTC. The encoded protein is CASSSNREQFF.

V and J are TRBV29-1 and TRBJ1-1; 7 bases line up with TRBD1. The germline V gene has CDR1 SQVTM and CDR2 ANQGSEA. V gave up 5 bases and J gave up 3 bases; unmatched junction bases: 15. The CDR3 loop spans 16 amino acids. The CDR3 DNA reads TGCAGCGTTTTACCGGGACAGCCCCTAGGGGACACTGAAGCTTTCTTT. It translates to CSVLPGQPLGDTEAFF.

Remarks on this clonotype: An end of the junction does not agree with germline; a read error may underlie this. V and J are TRBV3-1 and TRBJ2-3, with TRBD2 matching over 7 bases. CDR3 length: 15 amino acids. Germline V lookup: CDR1 LGHDT, CDR2 YNNKEL (reference sequence). CDR3 sequence reads: CASSFTGLSTDAQYF. CDR3 DNA: TGTGCCAGCAGCTTCACGGGACTAAGCACAGATGCGCAGTATTTT.

This clonotype occurred a few times. The chain has TRBV7-2 and TRBJ2-5; the match to TRBD2 covers 9 bases. Germline trimming cut 1 base from V and 4 bases from J; bases unmatched to any gene: 4. Germline loops: CDR1 SGHTA, CDR2 FQGNSA. The CDR3 consists of 15 residues. CDR3 region: CASSLDASGVETQYF. As DNA, the CDR3 is TGTGCCAGCAGCTTAGACGCTAGCGGGGTAGAGACCCAGTACTTC. The variable domain in full, completed from reference TRBV7-2 and TRBJ2-5, reads GAGVSQSPSNKVTEKGKDVELRCDPISGHTALYWYRQSLGQGLEFLIYFQGNSAPDKSGLPSDRFSAERTGGSVSTLTIQRTQQEDSAVYLCASSLDASGVETQYFGPGTRLLVL.

The chain couples TRBV4-2 to TRBJ1-5; weak D call: TRBD1 (6 bases). This CDR3 region has 17 residues. The germline V gene has CDR1 LGHNA and CDR2 YNFKEQ. The V end was cut by 0 bases, the J end by 7 bases, with 19 bases between. The CDR3 bases are TGTGCCAGCAGCCAAGATGGCAGGGCAGGGGAGACCCAGCCCCAGCATTTT. It specifies CASSQDGRAGETQPQHF.

Concerning this clonotype: The junction shows a germline mismatch at one end, possibly a read error. CDR3 in DNA: TGTGCCAGCAGCGTAGCGCCAGACCGGGAGCAGTACTTC. Protein product: CASSVAPDREQYF. This chain connects TRBV7-2 to TRBJ2-7, with TRBD2 as a possible D gene (5 bases). CDR1 and CDR2 (germline): SGHTA, FQGNSA. CDR3 length: 13 amino acids.

This clonotype was observed a single time. The chain has TRBV6-4 and TRBJ2-1; TRBD1 matches at 7 bases. Unmatched junction bases numbered 5, after V lost 2 bases and J lost 7 bases. The CDR3 spans 14 residues. The germline gives CDR1 MRHNA, CDR2 SNTAGT. CDR3 sequence reads: CASSDRGLGNEQFF. Here the CDR3 DNA reads TGTGCCAGCAGTGACAGGGGGCTAGGAAATGAGCAGTTCTTC.

There are a few counts of this clonotype. The rearrangement links TRBV20-1 to TRBJ2-1, with 13 bases lining up with TRBD2. Losses at the gene ends were 3 bases for V and 10 bases for J; bases not matched to a gene: 9. Germline V gives CDR1 DFQATT, CDR2 SNEGSKA (reference sequence). The CDR3 totals 15 residues. The CDR3 nucleotides read TGCAGTGCTAGGACTAGCGGGAGGAAGATCCAGGAGCAGTTCTTC. It specifies CSARTSGRKIQEQFF.

The chain joins TRBV24-1 to TRBJ2-7; D not certain. Germline CDR1 reads KGHDR; CDR2 reads SFDVKD. The CDR3 runs to 12 residues. The V end lost 0 bases, the J end lost 6 bases, and 5 bases lay between the germline ends. The CDR3 sequence is CATSDLLGEQYF. The CDR3 region has the DNA TGTGCCACCAGTGATTTGTTGGGCGAGCAGTACTTC.

At least ten counts were recorded for this clonotype. This chain joins TRBV7-3 and TRBJ2-6; D is ambiguous. V lost 5 bases to trimming and J lost 0 bases, with 5 bases between them. Germline-derived CDR1 and CDR2 are SGHTA and FQGTGA. This CDR3 is 14 amino acids long. The CDR3 DNA reads TGTGCCAGCAGCCACAGCTCTGGGGCCAACGTCCTGACTTTC. Amino acid sequence: CASSHSSGANVLTF.

The V and J genes are TRBV7-8 and TRBJ2-1; D call uncertain. Deletions cut 7 bases from V and 2 bases from J, with 12 bases between. The CDR3 contains 14 residues. Germline CDR1 reads SGHVS; CDR2 reads FQNEAQ. CDR3 region: CASTPTLTYNEQFF. DNA of the CDR3: TGTGCCAGCACCCCGACTCTGACCTACAATGAGCAGTTCTTC.

This chain connects TRBV20-1 to TRBJ1-1, with unresolved D. This CDR3 comprises 15 residues. Germline values: CDR1 DFQATT, CDR2 SNEGSKA (reference sequence). V was pared by 0 bases and J by 1 base, with 12 bases between. For the CDR3, the DNA is TGCAGTGCTAGAGACGCGCGGGTTCCGAACACTGAAGCTTTCTTT. Translating it yields CSARDARVPNTEAFF.

This clonotype was recorded a few times. The V gene is TRBV6-5, the J gene TRBJ2-5, with a possible D match to TRBD2 (6 bases). Germline V CDR1 and CDR2: MNHEY, SVGAGI. The length of the CDR3 is 16 residues. V lost 6 bases and J 1 base, leaving 18 bases between the germline ends. CDR3: CASSRGITKLQETQYF. The CDR3 coding sequence is TGTGCCAGCAGCCGCGGGATAACAAAACTCCAAGAGACCCAGTACTTC.

V is TRBV20-1 and J is TRBJ1-2; 8 bases are shared with TRBD1. This CDR3 contains 13 residues. Losses at the gene ends were 7 bases for V and 8 bases for J; bases not matched to a gene: 12. CDR1 is DFQATT, CDR2 SNEGSKA, per germline (reference sequence). CDR3 region: CSVTESGGYGYTF. DNA for the CDR3: TGCAGTGTTACAGAATCAGGGGGCTACGGCTACACCTTC.

The chain links TRBV7-2 to TRBJ2-5, with TRBD2 as a possible D gene (6 bases). CDR1 is SGHTA and CDR2 is FQGNSA in the germline V gene. This CDR3 has 12 residues. Trimming removed 5 bases at V and 7 bases at J, with 11 bases between. CDR3 loop: CASSPIGGTQYF. The CDR3 DNA sequence: TGTGCCAGCAGCCCTATCGGGGGGACCCAGTACTTC.

The gene calls are TRBV4-2 and TRBJ2-5; D is unresolved. Germline V gives CDR1 LGHNA, CDR2 YNFKEQ. Trimming removed 1 base from V and 5 bases from J, with 14 bases in between. The CDR3 length is 15 residues. The CDR3 loop is CASSQGSGQRETQYF. The CDR3 DNA reads TGTGCCAGCAGCCAAGGGTCGGGCCAGAGGGAGACCCAGTACTTC.

The CDR3 nucleotides are TGCGCCAGCAGCCCTGCCCCCGGGACAGGGGAGAATGAGCAGTTCTTC. It codes for CASSPAPGTGENEQFF. The chain joins TRBV5-1 to TRBJ2-1, with 10 bases matching TRBD1. This CDR3 is built from 16 residues. Trimming took 4 bases from V and 7 from J; bases not matched to a gene: 11. Germline loops: CDR1 SGHRS, CDR2 YFSETQ.

The V call is TRBV27, the J call TRBJ2-5, with 8 bases fitting TRBD1. Per germline, CDR1 MNHEY and CDR2 SMNVEV (reference sequence). The trim removed 5 bases at V and 4 bases at J, leaving 9 bases unmatched. This CDR3 has 15 residues. CDR3 in DNA: TGTGCCAGCAGTACGTACGGACAGGGTATAGAGACCCAGTACTTC. It translates to CASSTYGQGIETQYF.